This paragraph covers one TCR beta chain sequence. Its antigen is still unknown. CDR1 and CDR2 from the germline V gene are SGHAT and FQNNGV. The CDR3 contains 15 residues. The germline V and J ends were trimmed by 5 bases and 0 bases, with 14 bases remaining between them. The sequenced template was RNA, covering the TCR beta CDR3 region. First-round RT-PCR with HTBI primers preceded a second-round multiplex PCR. Each CDR3 protein gets one entry after TCRdb re-called the multiplex PCR reads with MiXCR. The sample holds around 670,000 distinct CDR3 sequences, 40% seen once. The data originate from a study of Graves' ophthalmopathy and Graves' hyperthyroidism. The starting material, about 9.5 ml of fresh peripheral blood, provided the PBMCs. General observations from the study: Blood also carried most expanded thyroid clonotypes exceeding 0.001 frequency. A classifier, a 13-signature model, separated ophthalmopathy from stable hyperthyroidism with approximately 88% sensitivity and 81.08% specificity.

The TCR comes from an adult man with Graves' ophthalmopathy. The V gene is TRBV11-2, the J gene TRBJ2-7; TRBD1 is a possible D gene (6 bases). The sequencing sample was made of peripheral blood. The CDR3 spells CASSRPTGFSYEQYF. The CDR3 coding sequence is TGTGCCAGCAGCCGACCCACAGGGTTCTCCTACGAGCAGTACTTC.